These 9 T cell receptor beta chains originate from one sample sequenced in a study of T cells expressing NK-cell markers. TCRdb re-called the 5' RACE reads; every CDR3 protein appears as one record, without DNA. The table lists approximately 440,000 distinct CDR3 sequences. Sequences were obtained from blood T cells: a sorted CD56 or NKG2C T cell subset, CD4+ or CD8+ T cells, or bulk PBMC T cells (not recorded which). These TCRs come from a woman in her forties or fifties in good health.

V gene TRBV7-7 combines with J gene TRBJ2-3; TCRdb gives TRBD2 as the D gene, but with no DNA this cannot be confirmed. The CDR3 runs 16 residues. Germline V gene lookup returns CDR1 SSHAT and CDR2 FNYEAQ (reference sequence). The CDR3: CASSQGTSGKTDTQYF.

The rearrangement links TRBV27 to TRBJ2-7; TCRdb's D call, TRBD1, is unchecked because there is no DNA. The length of the CDR3 is 14 residues. Germline-derived CDR1 and CDR2 are MNHEY and SMNVEV (reference sequence). This chain's CDR3 is CASSKGQGGYEQYF.

This chain uses TRBV5-1 with TRBJ2-1; the D gene TCRdb calls, TRBD2, cannot be checked with no DNA. There are 17 residues in the CDR3. Germline V gene lookup returns CDR1 SGHRS and CDR2 YFSETQ. The CDR3 region is CASSDQLATSTYNEQFF. Filled out from reference TRBV5-1 and TRBJ2-1, the complete variable domain reads KAGVTQTPRYLIKTRGQQVTLSCSPISGHRSVSWYQQTPGQGLQFLFEYFSETQRNKGNFPGRFSGRQFSNSRSEMNVSTLELGDSALYLCASSDQLATSTYNEQFFGPGTRLTVL.

This sequence joins TRBV9 and TRBJ2-7; TCRdb's D call of TRBD1 is untestable without DNA. This CDR3 contains 15 residues. Germline loops: CDR1 SGDLS, CDR2 YYNGEE. The CDR3 spells CASSGGQGVPYEQYF.

The chain has TRBV19 and TRBJ2-1; TCRdb selects TRBD1, and the lack of DNA leaves this call unchecked. The CDR3 is 15 amino acids. Germline V gene sequence: CDR1 LNHDA, CDR2 SQIVND (reference sequence). This CDR3 reads CASSIDRVGGDEQFF.

V is TRBV10-3 and J is TRBJ2-6; TCRdb proposes TRBD2, but this gene call is untestable without DNA. The CDR3 is 17 amino acids. The germline CDR1 and CDR2 sequences are ENHRY and SYGVKD. The CDR3 loop reads CAITLTGVSSGANVLTF.

This rearrangement joins TRBV6-5 to TRBJ1-1. Germline V gives CDR1 MNHEY, CDR2 SVGAGI. The CDR3 consists of 14 residues. The CDR3 sequence: CASSYSGVNTEAFF.

The chain uses TRBV12-3 or TRBV12-4 and TRBJ1-2; no DNA is available, so the TRBD1 call from TCRdb remains unchecked. This CDR3 has 15 amino acids. CDR3 region: CASTKGGRVSYGYTF.

The chain uses TRBV27 and TRBJ2-5; the TCRdb call, TRBD2, lacks DNA for checking. Germline V gene sequence: CDR1 MNHEY, CDR2 SMNVEV (reference sequence). The CDR3 is 15 amino acids. The chain's CDR3 is CASGRLAGGRETQYF.